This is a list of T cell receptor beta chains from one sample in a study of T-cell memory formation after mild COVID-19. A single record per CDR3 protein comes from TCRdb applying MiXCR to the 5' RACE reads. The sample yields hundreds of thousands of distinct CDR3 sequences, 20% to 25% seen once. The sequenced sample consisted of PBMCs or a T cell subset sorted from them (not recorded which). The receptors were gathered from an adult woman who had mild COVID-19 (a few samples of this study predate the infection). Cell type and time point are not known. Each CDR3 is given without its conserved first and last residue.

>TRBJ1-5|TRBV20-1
SASSGAGANINQPQH
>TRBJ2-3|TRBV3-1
ASSSTGVRTDTQY
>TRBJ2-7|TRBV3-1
ASSPRITVYEQY
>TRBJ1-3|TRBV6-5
ASSYSREGAGNTIY
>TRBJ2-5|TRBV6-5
ATTSLGETQY
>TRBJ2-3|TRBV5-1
ASSLAAADTQY
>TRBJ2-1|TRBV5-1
ASSLVSRDPSYNEQF
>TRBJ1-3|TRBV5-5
ASSSTGAFSGNTIY
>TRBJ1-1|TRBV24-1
ATRSRDRNTEAF
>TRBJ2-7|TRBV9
ASSGARGSDEQY
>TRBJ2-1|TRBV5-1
ASSLAGVFYNEQF
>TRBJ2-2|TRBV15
ATSPRGTGELF
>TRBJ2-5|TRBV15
ATSRVHQETQY
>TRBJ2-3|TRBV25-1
ASSDYDSTDTQY
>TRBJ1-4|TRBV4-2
ASSPQQGSNEKLF
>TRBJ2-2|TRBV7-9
ASSLANGELF
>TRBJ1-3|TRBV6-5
ASSGTYGNTIY
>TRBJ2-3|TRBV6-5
ASRAGTLRTDTQY
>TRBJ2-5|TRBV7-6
ASSLKPPNGLETQY
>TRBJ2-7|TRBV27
ASSISRDTDYEQY
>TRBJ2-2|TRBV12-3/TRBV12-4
ASTLGGELF
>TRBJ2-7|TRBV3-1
ASSWDPSSYEQY
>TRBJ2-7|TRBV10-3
AISDHQGLEQY
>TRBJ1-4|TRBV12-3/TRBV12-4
ASSLRPPTTNEKLF
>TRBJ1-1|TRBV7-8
ASSSTPTRNTEAF
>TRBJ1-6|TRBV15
ATSRQGGSPLH
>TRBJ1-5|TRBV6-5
ASSPGQGPRPQH
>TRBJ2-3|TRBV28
ASRQRKRLVATDTQY
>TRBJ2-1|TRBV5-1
ASSLAASGKNEQF
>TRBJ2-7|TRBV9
ASSGGGNNYEQY
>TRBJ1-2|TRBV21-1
ASSKRQVHRRGYT
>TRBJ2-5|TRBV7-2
ASSSNPGTSGSQY
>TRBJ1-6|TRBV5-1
ASSPGLQNSPLH
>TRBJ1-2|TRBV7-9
ASSLINTGEVDT
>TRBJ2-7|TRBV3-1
ASSHPRGEQY
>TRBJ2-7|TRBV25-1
ASSDFGTGSEQY